The following is a TCR beta chain sequence with its context. What it binds is not known. This entry comes from a study of T cell responses to AZD1222 COVID-19 vaccine. Broader study findings: Compared with day 0, the breadth and depth of the Spike-specific TCR repertoire rose significantly after two doses of AZD1222.

V gave up 2 bases and J gave up 2 bases, with 7 bases separating them. Germline CDR1 LNHDA, CDR2 SQIVND (reference sequence). The CDR3 contains 13 residues. Sequenced by immunoSEQ multiplex PCR; TCRdb stores in-frame clones only, minus some. Seen here are 150,000 to 200,000 clones, around 90% observed once, and the top ten hold roughly 6.5%. This material consisted of peripheral blood, taken on day 0 of AZD1222 vaccination. This TCR came from an adult in good health. This rearrangement joins TRBV19 to TRBJ2-7; D is undetermined. CDR3 residues: CASSIQIAYEQYF. DNA of the CDR3: TGTGCCAGTAGTATACAGATCGCCTACGAGCAGTACTTC.